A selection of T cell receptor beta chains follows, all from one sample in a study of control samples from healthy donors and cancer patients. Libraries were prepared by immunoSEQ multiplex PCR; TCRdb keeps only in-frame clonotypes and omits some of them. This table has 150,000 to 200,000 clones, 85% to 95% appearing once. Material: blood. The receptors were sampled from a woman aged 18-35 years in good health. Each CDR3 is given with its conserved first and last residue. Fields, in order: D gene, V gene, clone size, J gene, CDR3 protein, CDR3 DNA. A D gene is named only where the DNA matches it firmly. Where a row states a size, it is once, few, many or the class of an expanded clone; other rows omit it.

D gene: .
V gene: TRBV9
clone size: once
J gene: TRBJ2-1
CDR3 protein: CASSVGARPSSYNEQFF
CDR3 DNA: TGTGCCAGCAGCGTAGGGGCGCGGCCGAGCTCCTACAATGAGCAGTTCTTC

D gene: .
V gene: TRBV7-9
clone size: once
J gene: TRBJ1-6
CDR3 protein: CASRKAGQENSPLHF
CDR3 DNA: TGTGCCAGCAGGAAAGCGGGGCAGGAGAATTCACCCCTCCACTTT

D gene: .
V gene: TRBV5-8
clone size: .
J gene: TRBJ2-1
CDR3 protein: CASSLGQGNEQFF
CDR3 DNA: TGTGCCAGCAGCTTGGGTCAGGGCAATGAGCAGTTCTTC

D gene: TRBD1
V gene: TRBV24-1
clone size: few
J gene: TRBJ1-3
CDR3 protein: CATSDAGQGANGNTIYF
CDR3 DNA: TGTGCCACCAGTGATGCAGGACAGGGGGCTAATGGAAACACCATATATTTT

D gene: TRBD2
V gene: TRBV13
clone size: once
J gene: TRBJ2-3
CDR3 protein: CASSRAGELTDTQYF
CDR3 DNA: TGTGCCAGCAGCCGGGCGGGGGAACTCACAGATACGCAGTATTTT

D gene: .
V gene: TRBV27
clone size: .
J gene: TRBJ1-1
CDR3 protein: CASSEGGRGFYDTEAFF
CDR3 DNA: TGTGCCAGCAGTGAGGGGGGGCGCGGATTCTACGACACTGAAGCTTTCTTT

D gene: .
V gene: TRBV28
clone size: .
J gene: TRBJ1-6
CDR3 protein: CASGPSPLHF
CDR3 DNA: TGTGCCAGCGGTCCCTCACCCCTCCACTTT

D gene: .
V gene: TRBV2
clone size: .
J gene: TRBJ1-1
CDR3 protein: CASRDTEAFF
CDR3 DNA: TGTGCCAGCAGAGACACTGAAGCTTTCTTT

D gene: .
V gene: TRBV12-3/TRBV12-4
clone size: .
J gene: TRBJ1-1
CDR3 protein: CASSLGGNTEAFF
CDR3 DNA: TGTGCCAGCAGTTTGGGGGGTAACACTGAAGCTTTCTTT

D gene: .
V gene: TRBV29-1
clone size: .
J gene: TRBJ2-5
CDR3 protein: CSADQLVGSGTQYF
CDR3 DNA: TGCAGCGCCGATCAGCTAGTGGGGTCCGGGACCCAGTACTTC

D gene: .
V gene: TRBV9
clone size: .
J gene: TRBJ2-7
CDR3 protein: CASSSGLSYEQYF
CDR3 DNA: TGTGCCAGCAGCTCGGGCCTATCCTACGAGCAGTACTTC